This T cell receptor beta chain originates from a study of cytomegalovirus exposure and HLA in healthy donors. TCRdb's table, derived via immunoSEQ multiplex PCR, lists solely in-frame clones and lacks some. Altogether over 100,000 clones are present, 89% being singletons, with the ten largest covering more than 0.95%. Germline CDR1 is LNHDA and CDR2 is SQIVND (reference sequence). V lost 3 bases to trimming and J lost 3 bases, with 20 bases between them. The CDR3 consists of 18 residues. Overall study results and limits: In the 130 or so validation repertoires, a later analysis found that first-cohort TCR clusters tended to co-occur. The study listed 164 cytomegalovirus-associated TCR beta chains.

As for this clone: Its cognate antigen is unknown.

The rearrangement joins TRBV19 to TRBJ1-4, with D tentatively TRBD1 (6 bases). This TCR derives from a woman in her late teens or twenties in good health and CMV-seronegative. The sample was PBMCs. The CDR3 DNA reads TGTGCCAGTAGTATTGAGTGGGACACCACCTACCCTAATGAAAAACTGTTTTTT. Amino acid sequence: CASSIEWDTTYPNEKLFF.